This entry is about one T cell receptor (beta chain). Its antigen is currently not known. No clone much larger than this one lies a single base away; base qualities are absent. The data originate from a study of immune cell composition in non-small cell lung cancer (dated by TCRdb to about 2017). For the wider study: Histologic subtype, mostly lung adenocarcinoma or squamous cell carcinoma, was determined with H&E together with p63, CK5, Napsin A and TTF-1 immunohistochemistry. Supplementary cohort #1, 10 to 11 lung adenocarcinoma cases, had paired tumour/lung TCR-beta sequencing and TIL populations generated to assess tumour reactivity. Four tumour specimens with TCR-beta data were rare histological subtypes and were excluded from the subtype comparisons. TCR-beta sequencing (Adaptive Biotechnologies) was performed on 34 paired NSCLC tumour and non-adjacent lung specimens plus 26 tumour-only specimens.

A two-step multiplex PCR was used to amplify TCR-beta CDR3 regions from genomic DNA, and Illumina-compatible adaptors were added in the second step. TCR-beta immunosequencing was carried out on an Illumina platform through the commercial immunoSEQ service. From the authors' description of their analysis: Two measures summarised the repertoires: productive clonality, and Top 10 Clones, meaning the percentage of T-cell templates coming from the ten most frequent sequences. Values of productive clonality ranged from 0 to 1, with a monoclonal population indicated by a value of 1. Sequences comprising at least 0.1% of tumour T-cell templates but absent from matched non-adjacent lung were defined as tumour-associated clones and were identified via log10 scatter plots. Two-group comparisons used Student's t-tests, stages used ANOVA, and relationships used linear regression, analysed in GraphPad Prism7 and R. TCRdb stores this immuneACCESS table with in-frame sequences only. Part of the clones is absent; in the studies checked, under half of the shortfall reflects unresolved V genes, and no reason is known for the rest. V and J calls and clone size are given by that table; D and trimming were obtained from the DNA. The sample data list more than 3,500 clones, and roughly 70% of these were observed just once. The ten largest clones add up to around 9% of the sample.

General study outcomes and caveats: In approximately nine adenocarcinoma cases, a strong correlation was found between maximal tumour-associated clone frequency and TIL tumour reactivity, whereas no such correlation was found between overall clonality and TIL tumour reactivity. The reactivity cohort was only 10 cases, and tumour-reactive clones were not shown to share sequences with the dominant in vivo tumour-associated clones. Tumour-associated clones >0.5% occurred in nearly half of NSCLC cases: about 32% of adenocarcinomas versus approximately 80% of squamous carcinomas. No significant correlation was found between tumour TCR-beta clonality and smoking pack-years.

Normal lung samples came from the same patient and were non-adjacent lung tissue collected as far from the tumour as possible, with a minimum distance of 3 cm. Frozen aliquots of unsorted single-cell suspensions were used for genomic DNA extraction with the QIAamp DNA kit. Tissues were received within 2 hours of resection and processed immediately into single-cell suspensions. Tissue was broken up mechanically, digested enzymatically with DNase I, collagenase I and hyaluronidase for roughly 30 minutes at 37 degrees C, and then filtered and RBC-lysed. The CDR3 numbers 13 residues from cysteine through phenylalanine. Only CDR3 DNA remains: 39 bases, in frame from the first base. Looking up the germline V gene yields CDR1 SGHAT and CDR2 FQNNGV. Cut back by 5 bases and 3 bases, the V and J ends lie 8 bases apart.

The chain uses TRBV11-2 and TRBJ1-5, with the D gene uncertain. The clonotype comes from a human donor with non-small cell lung cancer. Sequenced material: non-adjacent lung tissue. The nucleotide sequence reads as follows: TGTGCCAGCAGCCCAGACGTCAATCAGCCCCAGCATTTT. Translated, it reads CASSPDVNQPQHF.